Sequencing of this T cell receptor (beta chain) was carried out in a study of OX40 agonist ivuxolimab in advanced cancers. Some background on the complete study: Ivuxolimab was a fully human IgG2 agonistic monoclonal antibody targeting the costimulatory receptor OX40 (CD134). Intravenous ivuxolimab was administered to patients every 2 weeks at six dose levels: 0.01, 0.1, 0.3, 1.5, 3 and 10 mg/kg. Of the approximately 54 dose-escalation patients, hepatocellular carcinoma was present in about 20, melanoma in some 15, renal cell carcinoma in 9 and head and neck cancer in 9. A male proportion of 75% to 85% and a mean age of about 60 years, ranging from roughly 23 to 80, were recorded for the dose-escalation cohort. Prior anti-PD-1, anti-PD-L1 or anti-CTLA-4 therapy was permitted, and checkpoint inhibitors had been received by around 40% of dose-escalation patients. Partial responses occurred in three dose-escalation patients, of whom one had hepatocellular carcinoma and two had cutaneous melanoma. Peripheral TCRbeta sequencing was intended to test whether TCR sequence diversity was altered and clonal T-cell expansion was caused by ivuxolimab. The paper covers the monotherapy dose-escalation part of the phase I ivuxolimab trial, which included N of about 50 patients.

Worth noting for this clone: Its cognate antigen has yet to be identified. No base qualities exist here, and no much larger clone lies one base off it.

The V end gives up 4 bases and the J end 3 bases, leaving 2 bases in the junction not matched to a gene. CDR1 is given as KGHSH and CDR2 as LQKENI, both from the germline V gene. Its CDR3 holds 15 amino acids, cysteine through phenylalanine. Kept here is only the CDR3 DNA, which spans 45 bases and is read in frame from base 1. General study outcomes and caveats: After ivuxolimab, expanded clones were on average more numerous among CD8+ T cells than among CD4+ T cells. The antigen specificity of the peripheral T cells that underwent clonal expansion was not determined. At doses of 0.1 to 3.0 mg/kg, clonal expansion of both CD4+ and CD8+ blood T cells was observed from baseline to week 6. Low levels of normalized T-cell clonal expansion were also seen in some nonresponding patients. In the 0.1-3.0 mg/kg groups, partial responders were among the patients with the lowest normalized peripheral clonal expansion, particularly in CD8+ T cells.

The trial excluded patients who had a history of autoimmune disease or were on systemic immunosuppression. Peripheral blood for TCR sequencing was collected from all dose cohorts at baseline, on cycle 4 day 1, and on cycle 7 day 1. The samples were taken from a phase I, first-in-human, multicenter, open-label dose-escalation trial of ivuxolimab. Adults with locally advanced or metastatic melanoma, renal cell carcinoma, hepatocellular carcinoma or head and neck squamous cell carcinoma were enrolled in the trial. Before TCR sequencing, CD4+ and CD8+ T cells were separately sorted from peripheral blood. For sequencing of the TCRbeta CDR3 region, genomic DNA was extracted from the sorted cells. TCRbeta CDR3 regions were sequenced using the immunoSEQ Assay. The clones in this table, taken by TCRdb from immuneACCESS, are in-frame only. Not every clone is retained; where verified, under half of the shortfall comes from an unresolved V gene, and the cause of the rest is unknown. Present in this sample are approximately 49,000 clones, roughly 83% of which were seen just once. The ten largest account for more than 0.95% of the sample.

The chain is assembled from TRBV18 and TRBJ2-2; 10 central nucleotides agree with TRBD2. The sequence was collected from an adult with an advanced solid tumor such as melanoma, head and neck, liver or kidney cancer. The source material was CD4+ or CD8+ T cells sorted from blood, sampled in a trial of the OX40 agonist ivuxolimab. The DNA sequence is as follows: TGTGCCAGCTCACAAAGCGGGAGGGACACCGGGGAGCTGTTTTTT. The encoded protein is CASSQSGRDTGELFF. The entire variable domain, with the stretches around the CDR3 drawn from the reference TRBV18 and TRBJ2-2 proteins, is NAGVMQNPRHLVRRRGQEARLRCSPMKGHSHVYWYRQLPEEGLKFMVYLQKENIIDESGMPKERFSAEFPKEGPSILRIQQVVRGDSAAYFCASSQSGRDTGELFFGEGSRLTVL.